Reported below is one T cell receptor (beta chain). Its antigen is undetermined. The data originate from a study of T cells in Graves' hyperthyroidism and ophthalmopathy. Study-level findings and limits: The model predicted ophthalmopathy a median around 6 months before onset.

RNA transcripts gave rise to amplified TCR beta CDR3 regions. With the HTBI primer set, the TCR CDR3 went through a first round of RT-PCR. TCRdb independently ran MiXCR on the multiplex PCR reads; one entry per CDR3 protein. Here the sample spans 300,000 to 350,000 distinct CDR3 sequences, approximately 15% being singletons. CDR1 is SGDLS, CDR2 YYNGEE, per germline. The CDR3 is 16 residues long. The germline V and J ends were trimmed by 2 bases and 3 bases, with 14 bases remaining between them. Sequencing used blood. The V call is TRBV9, the J call TRBJ2-2; D is unresolved. This receptor was taken from a woman aged 30 to 39 with Graves' hyperthyroidism. The CDR3: CASSVNIEHDTGELFF. Here the CDR3 DNA reads TGTGCCAGCAGCGTCAATATCGAGCATGACACCGGGGAGCTGTTTTTT. The complete variable domain, with remaining parts taken from reference TRBV9 and TRBJ2-2, reads DSGVTQTPKHLITATGQRVTLRCSPRSGDLSVYWYQQSLDQGLQFLIQYYNGEERAKGNILERFSAQQFPDLHSELNLSSLELGDSALYFCASSVNIEHDTGELFFGEGSRLTVL.